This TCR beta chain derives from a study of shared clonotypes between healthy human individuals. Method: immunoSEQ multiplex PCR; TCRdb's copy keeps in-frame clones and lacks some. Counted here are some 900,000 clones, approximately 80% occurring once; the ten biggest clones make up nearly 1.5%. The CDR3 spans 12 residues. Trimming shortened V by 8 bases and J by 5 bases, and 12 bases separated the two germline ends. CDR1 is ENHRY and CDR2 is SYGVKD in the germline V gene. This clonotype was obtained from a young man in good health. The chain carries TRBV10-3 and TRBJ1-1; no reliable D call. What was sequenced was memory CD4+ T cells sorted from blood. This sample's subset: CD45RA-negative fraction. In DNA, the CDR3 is TGTGCCATCGGTCGGGAGAGTACTGAAGCTTTCTTT. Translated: CAIGRESTEAFF.